This T cell receptor beta chain was observed in a study of long-term antiretroviral therapy in people with HIV. General study findings and limits: Information pertaining to ART adherence, viral resistance or therapeutic modifications was not obtained. Comparison with controls showed narrower CDR3 length ranges in HIV repertoires.

In the case of this clone: Its antigen is unknown.

With 1 base removed from V and 0 bases from J, the gap between germline ends came to 11 bases. The CDR3 contains 16 residues. From germline, CDR1 is WNHNN and CDR2 SYGVQD (reference sequence). Run at survey level, the immunoSEQ assay was version v3.0. Sequencing was designed to cover 40,000-50,000 T-cell genomes in each sample. Assay used: immunoSEQ multiplex PCR; TCRdb lists only in-frame clones, some missing. The sample consists of about 24,000 clones, around 84% of them appearing once. The sequence was obtained from a young man with HIV. The chain joins TRBV10-1 to TRBJ2-3; possibly TRBD1 or TRBD2 for D (5 bases each). Source: unsorted PBMCs, taken 4.4 years after starting antiretroviral therapy. CDR3 loop: CASSEFGTPSTDTQYF. Here the CDR3 DNA reads TGCGCCAGCAGTGAGTTCGGGACGCCTAGCACAGATACGCAGTATTTT.